This T cell receptor (beta chain) appears in the sequencing data of a study of T cell responses to AZD1222 COVID-19 vaccine. Study-wide findings and caveats: The breadth and depth of Spike-specific TCRs increased once two AZD1222 doses had been given.

V trimming: 2 bases; J trimming: 3 bases; junction bases outside the gene matches: 18. This CDR3 is 19 amino acids long. The V gene's germline CDR1 is ENHRY and CDR2 SYGVKD. As for this clone: Its antigen is not known.

The protocol was immunoSEQ multiplex PCR, while the TCRdb copy is restricted to in-frame clones and leaves out a portion. Of approximately 150,000 clones listed, just under 95% are singletons. The material sequenced was peripheral blood, taken on day 0 of AZD1222 vaccination. The V call is TRBV10-3, the J call TRBJ2-5, with TRBD1 identical over 7 bases. This TCR was recovered from an adult in good health. CDR3 bases: TGTGCCATCAGTGAGGACGTATCGGAAGGGGGCCCCGAGGAAGAGACCCAGTACTTC. This encodes CAISEDVSEGGPEEETQYF.